This TCR beta chain was found in a study of CD8+CD57+ T cells in acquired aplastic anemia. The patients chosen for sequencing had shown expansion of CD8+CD57+ cells (detected by flow cytometry). This clonotype was seen ten or more times. Genomic DNA constituted the template upon which TCR beta VDJ and CDR3 profiling was performed. One entry per CDR3 protein results from TCRdb running MiXCR on the reads. The sample carries 150,000 to 200,000 distinct CDR3 sequences, roughly 48% recorded once. The germline gives CDR1 MNHNS, CDR2 SASEGT. The V gene lost 3 bases and the J gene lost 4 bases, with 9 bases spanning the gap. The CDR3 extends over 13 amino acids.

The rearrangement uses TRBV6-1 and TRBJ1-1; D not certain. Source material: sorted CD4+, CD8+, or CD8+CD57+ T cells (not recorded which) from PBMCs. The clonotype comes from a human donor with aplastic anemia. The CDR3: CASSDSWGTEAFF. CDR3 nucleotide sequence: TGTGCCAGCAGTGATTCTTGGGGCACTGAAGCTTTCTTT.